These 25 T cell receptor beta chains share one sample of origin, sequenced in a study of human T cells and chemical hapten exposure. Time point defined: patch test 2, 6 weeks after DPC sensitization. Stated treatment: therapeutic diphenylcyclopropenone sensitization with weekly scalp DPC. MiXCR, applied by TCRdb to the RACE reads, yields one record per CDR3 protein. Of over 130,000 distinct CDR3 sequences listed, 10% to 15% are singletons. The sequencing here drew on whole blood, taken in connection with sensitization to the hapten diphenylcyclopropenone (DPC). The receptors derive from a woman between 45 and 60 years old with alopecia areata. Some clones in this sample may be carry-over from other donors' samples.

Comment on this clonotype: A much bigger clone sits one base away, suggesting this may be a read error. This chain joins TRBV5-1 and TRBJ2-2; unclear D gene. The CDR3 has 16 residues. The germline CDR1 and CDR2 sequences are SGHRS and YFSETQ. The CDR3 DNA follows: TGCTCCAGCAAGTCGTCAGCAGCTACGAACACCGGGGAGCTGTTTTTT. Its translation is CSSKSSAATNTGELFF.

This clonotype was counted at least ten times. The chain carries TRBV20-1 and TRBJ1-4; no clear D gene. Trimming took 1 base from V and 0 from J, leaving 9 bases between them. The CDR3 totals 15 residues. Germline V gene sequence: CDR1 DFQATT, CDR2 SNEGSKA (reference sequence). The CDR3 DNA is TGCAGTGCTAGAGGCCAGGACCCAACTAATGAAAAACTGTTTTTT. Its protein product is CSARGQDPTNEKLFF.

In its sample, this clonotype was seen a few times. The V and J genes are TRBV20-1 and TRBJ1-5, with 8 bases that match TRBD1. This CDR3 spans 13 amino acids. Germline V CDR1 and CDR2: DFQATT, SNEGSKA (reference sequence). V was pared by 6 bases and J by 0 bases, with 1 base of the junction left unmatched. The CDR3 DNA sequence: TGCAGTGCGGGACAGGCTAGCAATCAGCCCCAGCATTTT. This gives the protein CSAGQASNQPQHF.

There are a few counts of this clonotype. The V call is TRBV12-3 or TRBV12-4, the J call TRBJ2-7, with D perhaps matching TRBD1 (5 bases). V lost 5 bases, J lost 1 base, and 12 bases lay in between. The CDR3 is made up of 14 amino acids. The CDR3 DNA reads as TGTGCCAGCAGTGCCCTGACAGTTTCCTACGAGCAGTACTTC. It codes for CASSALTVSYEQYF.

The V and J genes are TRBV5-6 and TRBJ2-1; TRBD2 matches at 7 bases. The CDR3 is made up of 13 amino acids. Unmatched junction bases numbered 4, after V lost 0 bases and J lost 10 bases. CDR1 and CDR2 (germline): SGHDT, YYEEEE. The CDR3 protein is CASSLVGRMEQFF. Here the CDR3 DNA reads TGTGCCAGCAGCTTGGTCGGGAGGATGGAGCAGTTCTTC.

This clonotype has a handful of counts. This sequence joins TRBV5-4 and TRBJ2-5; a weak D match, TRBD1 (6 bases). This CDR3 contains 13 residues. Trimming shortened V by 4 bases and J by 6 bases, and 13 bases separated the two germline ends. CDR1 SGHNT and CDR2 YYREEE come from the germline V gene (reference sequence). For the CDR3, the DNA is TGTGCCAGCAGCCCACCAGGGGAAAAGACCCAGTACTTC. Its translation: CASSPPGEKTQYF.

This clonotype was picked up a small number of times. The chain employs TRBV12-3 or TRBV12-4 and TRBJ2-1; the match to TRBD2 covers 10 bases. The CDR3 consists of 14 residues. The trim removed 7 bases at V and 5 bases at J, leaving 5 bases unmatched. The CDR3 DNA reads TGTGCCAGCATCAGGACTAGCGGAAACAATGAGCAGTTCTTC. Amino acids: CASIRTSGNNEQFF.

This clonotype showed up many times. This chain's CDR3 is CASIPGLAGGAYNEQFF. For the CDR3, the DNA is TGTGCCAGCATACCGGGACTAGCGGGAGGTGCGTACAATGAGCAGTTCTTC. The chain recombines TRBV6-2 or TRBV6-3 with TRBJ2-1, with 15 bases lining up with TRBD2. Germline V lookup: CDR1 MNHEY, CDR2 SVGEGT. This CDR3 is built from 17 residues. V lost 7 bases and J lost 4; bases outside the gene matches: 8.

The genes are TRBV14 and TRBJ1-2; 7 positions agree with TRBD1. Germline assignment: CDR1 SGHDN and CDR2 FVKESK. V lost 5 bases to trimming and J lost 8 bases; unmatched junction nucleotides: 14. This CDR3 has 15 residues. The CDR3 region has the DNA TGTGCCAGCAGCGCCGGGACAGTCCCAGGCCGGGGCTACACCTTC. It codes for CASSAGTVPGRGYTF.

In its sample, this clonotype was seen a few times. The V and J genes are TRBV11-2 and TRBJ2-1; 12 nucleotides agree with TRBD2. CDR3 length: 14 residues. With V trimmed by 5 bases and J by 8 bases, 4 bases remained unmatched. Germline V lookup: CDR1 SGHAT, CDR2 FQNNGV. Here the CDR3 DNA reads TGTGCCAGCAGCGCCCGACTAGCGGGGGATGAGCAGTTCTTC. As protein: CASSARLAGDEQFF. Complete variable domain (other parts from reference TRBV11-2 and TRBJ2-1): EAGVAQSPRYKIIEKRQSVAFWCNPISGHATLYWYQQILGQGPKLLIQFQNNGVVDDSQLPKDRFSAERLKGVDSTLKIQPAKLEDSAVYLCASSARLAGDEQFFGPGTRLTVL.

The chain combines TRBV24-1 with TRBJ2-3; TRBD1 aligns across 8 bases. The CDR3 covers 14 residues. Germline assignment: CDR1 KGHDR and CDR2 SFDVKD. The trim removed 7 bases at V and 3 bases at J, leaving 5 bases unmatched. The CDR3 nucleotides are TGTGCCACCAGCCGGACAGGGATGACAGATACGCAGTATTTT. It translates to CATSRTGMTDTQYF.

The table lists this clonotype with a few counts. The rearrangement uses TRBV5-4 and TRBJ1-2; 9 bases agree with TRBD1. The CDR3 sequence is 16 residues long. Trimming removed 4 bases from V and 3 bases from J; junction bases left unmatched: 10. CDR1 SGHNT and CDR2 YYREEE come from the germline V gene (reference sequence). This chain's CDR3 is CASSPPPGQGYYGYTF. Here the CDR3 DNA reads TGTGCCAGCAGCCCCCCACCGGGACAGGGCTACTATGGCTACACCTTC.

This clonotype was counted between two and nine times. The V call is TRBV30, the J call TRBJ1-2; D gene uncertain. Trimming took off 2 bases at V and 7 bases at J, with 23 bases between the two ends. This CDR3 spans 16 amino acids. Germline CDR1 is GTSNPN and CDR2 is SVGIG (reference sequence). CDR3: CAWSPSPSRSRRGYTF. CDR3 in DNA: TGTGCCTGGAGTCCGTCTCCAAGCCGCTCGAGGCGTGGCTACACCTTC.

This clonotype has at least ten counts. This chain connects TRBV20-1 to TRBJ2-3; a weak D match, TRBD2 (6 bases). CDR1 is DFQATT, CDR2 SNEGSKA, per germline (reference sequence). The CDR3 is made up of 12 amino acids. Trimming took off 3 bases at V and 4 bases at J, with 8 bases between the two ends. The CDR3 reads CSASTGADTQYF. CDR3 nucleotides: TGCAGTGCTAGTACGGGGGCAGATACGCAGTATTTT.

This clonotype was found a few times. The chain carries TRBV6-1 and TRBJ1-5; the D is unclear. The germline CDR1 and CDR2 sequences are MNHNS and SASEGT. This CDR3 region has 17 residues. Trimming stripped 1 base from V and 3 bases from J, with 16 bases between. The CDR3 reads CASSEGHEGFVNQPQHF. The CDR3 region has the DNA TGTGCCAGCAGTGAAGGACACGAAGGGTTTGTCAATCAGCCCCAGCATTTT.

CDR3 residues: CASSYSGTTYEQYF. CDR3 DNA sequence: TGTGCCAGCAGCTATTCCGGGACCACCTACGAGCAGTACTTC. This chain joins TRBV5-4 and TRBJ2-7, with D perhaps assigned TRBD1 or TRBD2 (5 bases each). In germline, CDR1 is SGHNT, CDR2 YYREEE (reference sequence). The ends were cut back, 3 bases at V and 2 bases at J, with 12 bases in the middle. The CDR3 runs 14 residues.

The chain uses TRBV9 and TRBJ2-7; 7 nucleotides match TRBD2. Germline CDR1 is SGDLS and CDR2 is YYNGEE. The CDR3 is 13 residues long. V lost 5 bases and J lost 0; bases outside the gene matches: 2. The CDR3 DNA is TGTGCCAGCAGTAGCGGGTACTCCTACGAGCAGTACTTC. Its translation is CASSSGYSYEQYF.

This clonotype was observed a few times. This chain joins TRBV20-1 and TRBJ2-2; maybe TRBD1 (6 bases). Germline V gene data show CDR1 as DFQATT and CDR2 as SNEGSKA (reference sequence). This CDR3 spans 13 amino acids. V lost 8 bases and J lost 2, with 12 bases in between. The CDR3 nucleotides read TGCAGTACGACAGGACATAACACCGGGGAGCTGTTTTTT. Its protein product is CSTTGHNTGELFF.

The rearrangement links TRBV30 to TRBJ2-4; TRBD1 is a possible D gene (5 bases). In germline, CDR1 is GTSNPN, CDR2 SVGIG (reference sequence). The CDR3 consists of 12 residues. Trimming cost V 8 bases and J 5 bases, with 13 bases left between them. In nucleotides, the CDR3 is TGTGCCCTCAGGGATCCCCAAAACATTCAGTACTTC. Protein sequence: CALRDPQNIQYF.

This clonotype was found a few times. The chain is built from TRBV28 and TRBJ2-7; D unclear. V was pared by 2 bases and J by 6 bases, with 2 bases between. This CDR3 has 10 amino acids. Germline V gene data show CDR1 as MDHEN and CDR2 as SYDVKM. DNA of the CDR3: TGTGCCAGCAGTTTACGCGAGCAGTACTTC. It is translated as CASSLREQYF.

This clonotype came up a few times. V gene TRBV5-1 combines with J gene TRBJ2-4; 7 bases fit TRBD1. J was trimmed by 2 bases and V by 3 bases; bases with no gene match: 2. Germline CDR1 is SGHRS and CDR2 is YFSETQ. This CDR3 is 14 amino acids long. CDR3 protein: CASSSQGTKNIQYF. The CDR3 DNA sequence: TGCGCCAGCAGCTCACAGGGGACCAAAAACATTCAGTACTTC.

This clonotype was picked up many times. The chain employs TRBV20-1 and TRBJ2-1; 7 bases fit TRBD1. The germline CDR1 and CDR2 sequences are DFQATT and SNEGSKA (reference sequence). The CDR3 loop spans 14 amino acids. With V trimmed by 6 bases and J by 2 bases, 7 bases remained unmatched. The CDR3 here is CSAPLGTAYNEQFF. The CDR3 nucleotides are TGCAGTGCCCCCCTCGGGACAGCCTACAATGAGCAGTTCTTC.

This clonotype has only a few counts. This chain links TRBV10-2 with TRBJ2-7; unclear D gene. V was pared by 4 bases and J by 7 bases, with 14 bases between. Germline CDR1 WSHSY, CDR2 SAAADI. This CDR3 has 13 amino acids. The CDR3 region has the DNA TGCGCCAGCAGTGGGACCCAGGTACGGGAGCAGTACTTC. It specifies CASSGTQVREQYF.

As regards this clonotype: A read error may account for a junction end that differs from germline. The chain joins TRBV5-1 to TRBJ1-1, with D tentatively TRBD1 (6 bases). Germline V lookup: CDR1 SGHRS, CDR2 YFSETQ. The CDR3 has 15 residues. CDR3 bases: TGCGCCAGCAGCTTGGTGCCAGGGGCGAACGCTGAAGCTTTCTTT. It translates to CASSLVPGANAEAFF.

This clonotype has only a few counts. The gene calls are TRBV2 and TRBJ1-1, with a possible D match to TRBD1 (5 bases). Germline V CDR1 and CDR2: SNHLY, FYNNEI. The CDR3 totals 15 residues. Trimming took 1 base from V and 1 from J, leaving 10 bases between them. The CDR3 here is CASSEDRWRNTEAFF. CDR3 coding DNA: TGTGCCAGCAGTGAAGACAGGTGGCGGAACACTGAAGCTTTCTTT.